The 24 T cell receptor beta chains given below trace back to one sample, sequenced in a study of cytomegalovirus exposure and HLA in healthy donors (dated by TCRdb to between 2016 and 2019). The protocol used for the library was the immunoSEQ multiplex PCR assay. A mixture of 60 forward primers for TCR Vbeta segments and 13 reverse primers for TCR Jbeta segments was used in the multiplex PCR. This is the immuneACCESS table as TCRdb keeps it, with only in-frame sequences that have V and J called. A part of the clones is gone; compared with another copy, unresolved V genes explain less than half, and the rest is unexplained. The table for this sample lists about 140,000 clones. The ten largest account for roughly 2% of the sample. The specimen was PBMCs. Every receptor here comes from a young woman in good health and CMV-seronegative.

The chain carries TRBV7-9 and TRBJ2-1; D is possibly TRBD1 (5 bases). Germline V lookup: CDR1 SEHNR, CDR2 FQNEAQ (reference sequence). V was pared by 0 bases and J by 4 bases, with 22 bases between. This CDR3 has 19 residues. The CDR3 protein is CASSLARVMKQGQYNEQFF. CDR3 sequence (DNA): TGTGCCAGCAGCTTAGCCCGGGTCATGAAGCAGGGCCAATACAATGAGCAGTTCTTC.

This sequence joins TRBV7-6 and TRBJ1-1; unclear D gene. Germline V gene lookup returns CDR1 SGHVS and CDR2 FNYEAQ. V was cut by 0 bases and J by 1 base, with 9 bases left in between. There are 15 residues in the CDR3. The CDR3 sequence is CASSLAFAGNTEAFF. The CDR3 DNA reads as TGTGCCAGCAGCTTAGCTTTCGCAGGGAACACTGAAGCTTTCTTT.

This rearrangement joins TRBV6-1 to TRBJ2-7; 8 bases fit TRBD1. This CDR3 is 13 amino acids long. V was clipped by 8 bases and J by 2 bases; unmatched bases: 5. Germline V CDR1 and CDR2: MNHNS, SASEGT. The CDR3 DNA is TGTGCCAGCCGGACAGGGTCGGCCTACGAGCAGTACGTC. Translating gives CASRTGSAYEQYV.

The J gene is TRBJ1-2, the V gene TRBV6-5; perhaps TRBD1 as D (6 bases). From germline, CDR1 is MNHEY and CDR2 SVGAGI. This CDR3 spans 14 amino acids. With 0 bases removed from V and 3 bases from J, the gap between germline ends came to 8 bases. The CDR3, as DNA: TGTGCCAGCAGTTACTCAGGGGGACACTATGGCTACACCTTC. Its translation: CASSYSGGHYGYTF.

J is TRBJ2-7 and V is TRBV12-2; the table gives TRBD2 as D, unverified against the DNA. TRBV12-2 is labeled a pseudogene. The CDR3 runs 17 residues. The CDR3 DNA follows: TGTGCAAGTCGCTCGACCGCAGCGGGAGGGAGCTCCTACGAGCAGTACGTC. Translation: CASRSTAAGGSSYEQYV.

The V gene is TRBV10-1, the J gene TRBJ2-3; the D gene is possibly TRBD2 (5 bases). The CDR3 contains 15 residues. Germline V gene lookup returns CDR1 WNHNN and CDR2 SYGVQD (reference sequence). The V gene lost 5 bases and the J gene lost 0 bases, with 12 bases spanning the gap. The CDR3, as DNA: TGCGCCAGCAGTTCTAGCAGCCCTAGCACAGATACGCAGTATTTT. Residues: CASSSSSPSTDTQYF.

The genes are TRBV6-4 and TRBJ1-1; 8 bases agree with TRBD1. Per germline, CDR1 MRHNA and CDR2 SNTAGT. The CDR3 covers 14 residues. V dropped 7 bases and J dropped 5; count of bases not matched to a gene: 9. This CDR3 reads CASTGQGRLTEAFF. DNA for the CDR3: TGTGCCAGCACCGGACAGGGCAGGTTGACTGAAGCTTTCTTT.

This chain connects TRBV9 to TRBJ2-3; 8 bases are shared with TRBD2. The V and J ends lost 3 bases and 5 bases, in that order; junction bases with no gene match: 11. This CDR3 is built from 16 residues. CDR1 is SGDLS, CDR2 YYNGEE, per germline. Written as DNA, the CDR3 is TGTGCCAGCAGCGCCGCATTAGCGGGAACAGTAGATACGCAGTATTTT. This sequence encodes CASSAALAGTVDTQYF. Based on the CDR3 plus reference TRBV9 and TRBJ2-3, the full variable domain is DSGVTQTPKHLITATGQRVTLRCSPRSGDLSVYWYQQSLDQGLQFLIQYYNGEERAKGNILERFSAQQFPDLHSELNLSSLELGDSALYFCASSAALAGTVDTQYFGPGTRLTVL.

The rearrangement uses TRBV6-1 and TRBJ2-1, with TRBD1 matching 11 bases. Per the germline V gene, CDR1 is MNHNS and CDR2 is SASEGT. The CDR3 spans 15 residues. The V segment lost 2 bases and the J segment 7 bases; nucleotides outside the gene matches: 4. The CDR3, as DNA: TGTGCCAGCAGTGAACAGGGACAGGGGGGGAATGAGCAGTTCTTC. Amino acids: CASSEQGQGGNEQFF.

V and J are TRBV19 and TRBJ1-5; D is possibly TRBD1 (6 bases). V lost 5 bases to trimming and J lost 4 bases, with 9 bases between them. CDR3 size: 13 residues. Germline V gene sequence: CDR1 LNHDA, CDR2 SQIVND (reference sequence). CDR3 in amino acids: CASSYRVNQPQHF. The CDR3 DNA reads TGTGCCAGTAGTTACAGGGTGAATCAGCCCCAGCATTTT. The full variable domain, with the rest looked up from reference TRBV19 and TRBJ1-5, is DGGITQSPKYLFRKEGQNVTLSCEQNLNHDAMYWYRQDPGQGLRLIYYSQIVNDFQKGDIAEGYSVSREKKESFPLTVTSAQKNPTAFYLCASSYRVNQPQHFGDGTRLSIL.

This sequence joins TRBV27 and TRBJ1-5; a possible D gene is TRBD1 (6 bases). Germline V gene lookup returns CDR1 MNHEY and CDR2 SMNVEV (reference sequence). V dropped 4 bases and J dropped 7 bases, with 20 bases sitting between them. The CDR3 has 16 residues. The chain's CDR3 is CASSSPRDTSGQPQHF. DNA of the CDR3: TGTGCCAGCAGTTCGCCCCGGGACACCTCGGGGCAGCCCCAGCATTTT.

The CDR3 coding sequence is TGTGCCAGCAGCTTAACTAGCGGGAGTTCAGATACGCAGTATTTT. As protein: CASSLTSGSSDTQYF. The chain recombines TRBV5-4 with TRBJ2-3, with 11 bases that match TRBD2. This CDR3 is 15 amino acids long. V lost 2 bases to trimming and J lost 4 bases; unmatched junction nucleotides: 3. Germline CDR1 reads SGHNT; CDR2 reads YYREEE (reference sequence).

The rearrangement uses TRBV7-2 and TRBJ2-3, with a weak D call TRBD1 (7 bases). Germline-derived CDR1 and CDR2 are SGHTA and FQGNSA. The CDR3 spans 15 residues. V lost 4 bases, J lost 2 bases, and 13 bases lay in between. DNA of the CDR3: TGTGCCAGCAGCTCCCAGGGGGGCTACACAGATACGCAGTATTTT. Encoded protein: CASSSQGGYTDTQYF.

This chain connects TRBV10-2 to TRBJ2-5; D is uncertain. V was clipped by 3 bases and J by 7 bases, with 12 bases between them. Germline loops: CDR1 WSHSY, CDR2 SAAADI. The CDR3 is 13 amino acids. DNA of the CDR3: TGCGCCAGCAGTGAAACTCGTACTGCGACCCAGTACTTC. Its translation: CASSETRTATQYF.

Concerning this clone: The same CDR3 arises from other DNA sequences in this sample as well. This chain uses TRBV30 with TRBJ2-3; D is unresolved. Germline CDR1 is GTSNPN and CDR2 is SVGIG (reference sequence). Trimming took 0 bases from V and 4 from J, leaving 5 bases between them. CDR3 length equals 12 residues. The CDR3 is CAWSVSSDTQYF. CDR3 bases: TGTGCCTGGAGTGTGTCGTCAGATACGCAGTATTTT.

V is TRBV7-8 and J is TRBJ2-7; TRBD1 is a possible D gene (6 bases). Trimming shortened V by 5 bases and J by 3 bases, and 11 bases separated the two germline ends. The CDR3 covers 13 residues. Germline CDR1 and CDR2: SGHVS and FQNEAQ. DNA of the CDR3: TGTGCCAGCAGCAGGACAGAAAACTACGAGCAGTACTTC. Its translation: CASSRTENYEQYF.

The chain couples TRBV5-1 to TRBJ2-1; the match to TRBD1 covers 9 bases. This CDR3 is 15 amino acids long. CDR1 is SGHRS and CDR2 is YFSETQ in the germline V gene. Unmatched junction bases numbered 7, after V lost 1 base and J lost 8 bases. In DNA, the CDR3 is TGCGCCAGCAGCTTGTGGCGACAGGGGGGCGATGAGCAGTTCTTC. The encoded protein is CASSLWRQGGDEQFF.

The gene calls are TRBV10-3 and TRBJ2-1, with D uncertain. Germline CDR1 is ENHRY and CDR2 is SYGVKD. The CDR3 sequence is 15 residues long. V shed 10 bases and J shed 5 bases, with 21 bases lying between them. CDR3 amino acids: CATEEPSYTNNEQFF. CDR3 DNA: TGTGCCACAGAGGAGCCTTCATACACAAACAATGAGCAGTTCTTC.

The chain links TRBV7-8 to TRBJ2-1, with unresolved D. The germline V and J ends were trimmed by 0 bases and 5 bases, with 20 bases remaining between them. CDR1 and CDR2 from the germline V gene are SGHVS and FQNEAQ. This CDR3 is built from 18 residues. For the CDR3, the DNA is TGTGCCAGCAGCTTAGCCGACGATGCGCGGAGCGTTCACAATGAGCAGTTCTTC. Amino acids: CASSLADDARSVHNEQFF.

J is TRBJ1-1 and V is TRBV11-3; D is undetermined. Deletions cut 8 bases from V and 1 base from J, with 8 bases between. The V gene's germline CDR1 is SGHNT and CDR2 YENEEA. This CDR3 is 12 amino acids long. CDR3 residues: CASAGGNTEAFF. In nucleotides, the CDR3 is TGTGCCAGCGCTGGAGGGAACACTGAAGCTTTCTTT.

The rearrangement links TRBV6-5 to TRBJ1-2, with TRBD1 identical over 7 bases. V was clipped by 10 bases and J by 8 bases; unmatched bases: 13. The germline gives CDR1 MNHEY, CDR2 SVGAGI. The CDR3 loop spans 13 amino acids. In nucleotides, the CDR3 is TGTGCCACCGAGGGGGCTGGGGGTTCCGGCTACACCTTC. This codes for CATEGAGGSGYTF.

This chain links TRBV27 with TRBJ1-2; 8 nucleotides line up with TRBD1. CDR3 length: 14 amino acids. Unmatched junction bases numbered 10, after V lost 5 bases and J lost 8 bases. Germline CDR1 is MNHEY and CDR2 is SMNVEV (reference sequence). CDR3 amino acids: CASSLRQGLGGYTF. The CDR3 region has the DNA TGTGCCAGCAGTCTTCGACAGGGGCTCGGGGGCTACACCTTC.

The chain joins TRBV7-9 to TRBJ1-5; D not certain. Trimming cost V 4 bases and J 4 bases, with 8 bases left between them. Germline V gives CDR1 SEHNR, CDR2 FQNEAQ (reference sequence). There are 13 residues in the CDR3. The CDR3 here is CASSWAPNQPQHF. The CDR3 region has the DNA TGTGCCAGCAGCTGGGCCCCTAATCAGCCCCAGCATTTT.

The chain employs TRBV12-5 and TRBJ1-1; D perhaps matches TRBD1 (6 bases). CDR1 is LGHNT, CDR2 FRNRAP, per germline. Deletions cut 6 bases from V and 0 bases from J, with 11 bases between. This CDR3 is 14 amino acids long. CDR3 sequence (DNA): TGTGCTAGTGGGTCGGGACAAATGAACACTGAAGCTTTCTTT. Its translation is CASGSGQMNTEAFF.